This T cell receptor beta chain was recorded in a study of blood T cell repertoires in COVID-19. The CDR3 sequence is 15 residues long. V lost 5 bases and J lost 2, with 11 bases in between. Per germline, CDR1 SGHRS and CDR2 YFSETQ. Generated by immunoSEQ multiplex PCR, the TCRdb table keeps only in-frame clones and is missing some. Counted here are 170,000 or so clones, approximately 90% occurring once; the ten biggest clones make up 0.45% to 0.65%. The sequence came from a man aged 50 to 59 with acute or convalescent COVID-19. Sequencing input: peripheral blood. The J gene is TRBJ1-6, the V gene TRBV5-1; D perhaps matches TRBD1 (5 bases). This CDR3 reads CASSVGLAYNSPLHF. CDR3 nucleotides: TGCGCCAGCAGTGTGGGGCTCGCCTATAATTCACCCCTCCACTTT.